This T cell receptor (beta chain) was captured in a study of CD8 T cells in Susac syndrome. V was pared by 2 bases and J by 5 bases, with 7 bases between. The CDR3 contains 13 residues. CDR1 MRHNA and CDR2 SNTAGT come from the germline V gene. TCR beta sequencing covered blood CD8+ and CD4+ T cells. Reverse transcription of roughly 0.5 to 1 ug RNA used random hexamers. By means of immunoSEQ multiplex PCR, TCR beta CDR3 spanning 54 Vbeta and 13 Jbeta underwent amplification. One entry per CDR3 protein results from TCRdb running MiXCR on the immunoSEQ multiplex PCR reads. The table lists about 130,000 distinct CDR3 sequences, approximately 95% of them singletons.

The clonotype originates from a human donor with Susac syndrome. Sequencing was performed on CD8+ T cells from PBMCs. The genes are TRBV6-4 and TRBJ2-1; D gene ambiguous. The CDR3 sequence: CASSDGPDNEQFF. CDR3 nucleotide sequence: TGTGCCAGCAGTGACGGACCAGACAATGAGCAGTTCTTC.